Below, one T cell receptor beta chain is given with its context. These data originate in a study of blood T cell repertoires in COVID-19. Overall study context: Acute and convalescent COVID-19 specimens originated in the United States, Italy and Spain. T cells, B-cell-depleted T cells, or PBMCs provided the cDNA or gDNA that served as material.

The CDR3 totals 17 residues. Germline-derived CDR1 and CDR2 are LGHNA and YNFKEQ. V lost 0 bases to trimming and J lost 3 bases; unmatched junction nucleotides: 8. In the original processing: Amplification with reference gene primers provided the estimates of nucleated cell counts. Here immunoSEQ multiplex PCR was the method, and the copy in TCRdb shows in-frame clones only, minus some. The DNA was the basis for D and trimming; V, J and clone size are from that table. Among some 530,000 clones listed, 70% to 90% were seen once. The TCR was taken from a human donor in a cohort sampled during active COVID-19. The chain uses TRBV4-2 and TRBJ2-1, with 7 positions matching TRBD2. The sequenced sample was peripheral blood. The CDR3 sequence: CASSQDWASGLYNEQFF. The CDR3 nucleotides are TGTGCCAGCAGCCAAGATTGGGCTAGCGGCCTCTACAATGAGCAGTTCTTC.